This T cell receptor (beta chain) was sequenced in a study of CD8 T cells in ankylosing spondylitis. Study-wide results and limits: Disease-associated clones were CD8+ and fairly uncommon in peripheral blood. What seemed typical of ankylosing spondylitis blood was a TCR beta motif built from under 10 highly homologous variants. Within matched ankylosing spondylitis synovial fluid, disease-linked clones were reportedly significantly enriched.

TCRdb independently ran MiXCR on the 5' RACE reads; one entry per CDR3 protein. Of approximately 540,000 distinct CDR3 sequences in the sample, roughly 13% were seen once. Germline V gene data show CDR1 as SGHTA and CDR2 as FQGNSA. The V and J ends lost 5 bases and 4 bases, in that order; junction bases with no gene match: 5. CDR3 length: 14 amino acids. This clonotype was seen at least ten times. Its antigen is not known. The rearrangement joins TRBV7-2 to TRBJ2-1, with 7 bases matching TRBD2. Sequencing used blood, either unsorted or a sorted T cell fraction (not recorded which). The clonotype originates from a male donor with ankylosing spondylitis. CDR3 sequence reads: CASSDGTIYNEQFF. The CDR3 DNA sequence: TGTGCCAGCAGCGACGGGACTATTTACAATGAGCAGTTCTTC.